This passage covers 20 T cell receptor beta chains from one sample sequenced in a study of cytomegalovirus exposure and HLA in healthy donors. Sequenced by immunoSEQ multiplex PCR; TCRdb stores in-frame clones only, minus some. In the table there are approximately 160,000 clones, 70% to 90% of which are singletons. The material sequenced was PBMCs. The receptors were sampled from a woman aged 30 to 39 in good health and CMV-seronegative.

The V and J genes are TRBV9 and TRBJ2-7; 9 positions match TRBD1. The germline V gene has CDR1 SGDLS and CDR2 YYNGEE. The ends lost 3 bases at V and 6 bases at J; junction bases unmatched: 13. The CDR3 runs 16 residues. CDR3 DNA: TGTGCCAGCAGCGAGATAGGGACAGGGAGTTTGGGCGAGCAGTACTTC. Translation gives CASSEIGTGSLGEQYF.

The chain recombines TRBV6-6 with TRBJ2-5; D may be TRBD1 or TRBD2 (5 bases each). Looked up from germline, CDR1 is MNHNY and CDR2 is SVGAGI (reference sequence). The germline V and J ends were trimmed by 0 bases and 5 bases, with 13 bases remaining between them. The CDR3 is 15 amino acids. The CDR3 DNA is TGTGCCAGCAGTTACTCGCTCGGGACGGGGGAGACCCAGTACTTC. As protein: CASSYSLGTGETQYF.

The chain links TRBV4-3 to TRBJ2-6, with D unresolved. V lost 1 base and J lost 4, with 14 bases in between. Germline V lookup: CDR1 LGHNA, CDR2 YSLEER. The CDR3 has 17 amino acids. CDR3 sequence: CASSQALRSTGANVLTF. The DNA of the CDR3 is TGCGCCAGCAGCCAAGCTCTGAGGTCTACAGGGGCCAACGTCCTGACTTTC.

The rearrangement links TRBV7-9 to TRBJ2-1; the match to TRBD2 covers 10 bases. This CDR3 has 16 residues. V shed 0 bases and J 6 bases; nucleotides not matched to a gene: 5. Germline V gene sequence: CDR1 SEHNR, CDR2 FQNEAQ (reference sequence). The CDR3 spells CASSLARVAGGNEQFF. Here the CDR3 DNA reads TGTGCCAGCAGCTTAGCGCGGGTAGCGGGAGGCAATGAGCAGTTCTTC.

The chain carries TRBV19 and TRBJ2-7; TRBD2 matches at 10 bases. This CDR3 region has 14 residues. The trim removed 4 bases at V and 3 bases at J, leaving 3 bases unmatched. Germline CDR1 and CDR2: LNHDA and SQIVND (reference sequence). The CDR3 coding sequence is TGTGCCAGTAGTAGGGCTAGCGGGAGCTACGAGCAGTACTTC. This codes for CASSRASGSYEQYF.

The rearrangement uses TRBV10-3 and TRBJ1-4; D remains unclear. The CDR3 covers 12 residues. Germline-derived CDR1 and CDR2 are ENHRY and SYGVKD. With 3 bases removed from V and 4 bases from J, the gap between germline ends came to 3 bases. The CDR3 region has the DNA TGTGCCATCAGTGAACTTAATGAAAAACTGTTTTTT. This sequence encodes CAISELNEKLFF.

The J gene is TRBJ2-5, the V gene TRBV15; 9 bases match TRBD2. V shed 5 bases, J shed 5 bases, and the junction held 12 bases outside the gene matches. CDR1 is LNHNV and CDR2 is YYDKDF in the germline V gene (reference sequence). The CDR3 spans 16 residues. The CDR3 DNA reads as TGTGCCACCAGCGGCCAAAGAGCGGGAGGCAGTGAGACCCAGTACTTC. Its protein is CATSGQRAGGSETQYF.

This clone has only a few counts. V usage is TRBV15 and J usage is TRBJ1-1; no clear D. This CDR3 region has 16 residues. V shed 0 bases and J shed 0 bases, with 11 bases lying between them. Per the germline V gene, CDR1 is LNHNV and CDR2 is YYDKDF (reference sequence). For the CDR3, the DNA is TGTGCCACCAGCAGAGATAGTACAGCCATGAACACTGAAGCTTTCTTT. It translates to CATSRDSTAMNTEAFF.

V is TRBV30 and J is TRBJ1-1; D gene uncertain. CDR3 length: 13 amino acids. Trimming removed 8 bases at V and 1 base at J, with 14 bases between. Germline-derived CDR1 and CDR2 are GTSNPN and SVGIG (reference sequence). The CDR3 is CAADSGENTEAFF. The CDR3 nucleotides read TGTGCCGCTGATTCGGGAGAGAACACTGAAGCTTTCTTT. The full variable domain, completed using reference TRBV30 and TRBJ1-1, is SQTIHQWPATLVQPVGSPLSLECTVEGTSNPNLYWYRQAAGRGLQLLFYSVGIGQISSEVPQNLSASRPQDRQFILSSKKLLLSDSGFYLCAADSGENTEAFFGQGTRLTVV.

The chain couples TRBV28 to TRBJ1-4, with D possibly TRBD1 on 5 matching bases. This CDR3 contains 15 residues. The germline gives CDR1 MDHEN, CDR2 SYDVKM. V was trimmed by 2 bases and J by 6 bases, leaving 13 bases between them. In DNA, the CDR3 is TGTGCCAGCAGTTTAGGGGGTTGGCGGTATGAAAAACTGTTTTTT. Translating it yields CASSLGGWRYEKLFF.

V is TRBV27 and J is TRBJ1-5; no clear D. CDR3 size: 15 residues. CDR1 is MNHEY, CDR2 SMNVEV, per germline (reference sequence). The V and J ends lost 0 bases and 3 bases respectively, with 9 bases between them. CDR3 bases: TGTGCCAGCAGTTTATCATCCCGGATCAATCAGCCCCAGCATTTT. Translating it yields CASSLSSRINQPQHF.

This clone was seen only once. CDR3 residues: CASSVPGTGGRIRNTEAFF. The CDR3 DNA sequence: TGTGCCAGCAGCGTCCCTGGGACAGGGGGCCGTATAAGGAACACTGAAGCTTTCTTT. The chain uses TRBV7-8 and TRBJ1-1, with TRBD1 matching over 12 bases. The germline CDR1 and CDR2 sequences are SGHVS and FQNEAQ. The V segment lost 5 bases and the J segment 1 base; nucleotides outside the gene matches: 14. The CDR3 has 19 amino acids. The variable domain in full, completed from reference TRBV7-8 and TRBJ1-1, reads GAGVSQSPRYKVAKRGQDVALRCDPISGHVSLFWYQQALGQGPEFLTYFQNEAQLDKSGLPSDRFFAERPEGSVSTLKIQRTQQEDSAVYLCASSVPGTGGRIRNTEAFFGQGTRLTVV.

The chain employs TRBV7-9 and TRBJ1-2; the D is unclear. The CDR3 extends over 11 amino acids. The V end lost 1 base, the J end lost 7 bases, and 4 bases lay between the germline ends. Germline V gene sequence: CDR1 SEHNR, CDR2 FQNEAQ (reference sequence). The CDR3 spells CASSLEAGYTF. The CDR3 nucleotides read TGTGCCAGCAGCTTAGAGGCTGGCTACACCTTC.

The CDR3 loop reads CASSEHVWGRQETQYF. Here the CDR3 DNA reads TGTGCCAGCAGTGAGCACGTCTGGGGCAGGCAAGAGACCCAGTACTTC. The chain combines TRBV2 with TRBJ2-5; D possibly corresponds to TRBD1 (5 bases). This CDR3 is 16 amino acids long. With 3 bases removed from V and 2 bases from J, the gap between germline ends came to 16 bases. Looked up from germline, CDR1 is SNHLY and CDR2 is FYNNEI.

In DNA form, the CDR3 reads TGCGCCAGCAGCCAAGACAGTAGGAATGAGCAGTTCTTC. Translated: CASSQDSRNEQFF. This sequence joins TRBV4-1 and TRBJ2-1; no firm D call. Germline-derived CDR1 and CDR2 are MGHRA and YSYEKL. V lost 0 bases and J 7 bases, leaving 7 bases between the germline ends. The CDR3 consists of 13 residues.

The V gene is TRBV4-1, the J gene TRBJ2-5; possible D gene TRBD2, 6 bases. Germline V gives CDR1 MGHRA, CDR2 YSYEKL. V was clipped by 6 bases and J by 5 bases, with 22 bases between them. The CDR3 covers 16 residues. CDR3 nucleotides: TGCGCCAGCAGTCCAAGATCTGGAGGGCCGGGGGAGACCCAGTACTTC. It codes for CASSPRSGGPGETQYF.

The gene calls are TRBV2 and TRBJ1-6; tentative D call: TRBD1 (5 bases). The CDR3 loop spans 14 amino acids. Germline V CDR1 and CDR2: SNHLY, FYNNEI. Deletions cut 9 bases from V and 6 bases from J, with 15 bases between. CDR3 nucleotide sequence: TGTGCCAGAAAAGCCCAGGGAGGTAATTCACCCCTCCACTTT. Translating gives CARKAQGGNSPLHF.

The chain uses TRBV5-1 and TRBJ2-7; 9 positions agree with TRBD1. The CDR3 sequence is 16 residues long. Germline loops: CDR1 SGHRS, CDR2 YFSETQ. Trimming cost V 4 bases and J 2 bases; bases outside gene matches: 10. The CDR3 protein is CASSPGRGQGTYEQYF. In DNA form, the CDR3 reads TGCGCCAGCAGCCCCGGTCGGGGACAGGGTACCTACGAGCAGTACTTC. Using reference TRBV5-1 and TRBJ2-7 for the parts outside the CDR3, the full variable domain is KAGVTQTPRYLIKTRGQQVTLSCSPISGHRSVSWYQQTPGQGLQFLFEYFSETQRNKGNFPGRFSGRQFSNSRSEMNVSTLELGDSALYLCASSPGRGQGTYEQYFGPGTRLTVT.

This chain joins TRBV7-2 and TRBJ2-3; 8 nucleotides agree with TRBD2. V was pared by 5 bases and J by 3 bases, with 7 bases of the junction left unmatched. CDR1 is SGHTA, CDR2 FQGNSA, per germline. The CDR3 runs 15 residues. CDR3 residues: CASSRGGGRTDTQYF. Here the CDR3 DNA reads TGTGCCAGCAGCCGTGGGGGCGGGAGGACAGATACGCAGTATTTT. The full variable domain, its missing parts supplied by reference TRBV7-2 and TRBJ2-3, is GAGVSQSPSNKVTEKGKDVELRCDPISGHTALYWYRQSLGQGLEFLIYFQGNSAPDKSGLPSDRFSAERTGGSVSTLTIQRTQQEDSAVYLCASSRGGGRTDTQYFGPGTRLTVL.

V usage is TRBV27 and J usage is TRBJ2-7, with D tentatively TRBD2 (6 bases). This CDR3 contains 15 residues. Germline values: CDR1 MNHEY, CDR2 SMNVEV (reference sequence). V gave up 6 bases and J gave up 4 bases, with 19 bases separating them. The CDR3 DNA follows: TGTGCCAGCAGATTAACCTCGGGACTCCTATACGAGCAGTACTTC. This translates into CASRLTSGLLYEQYF.